This T cell receptor beta chain was identified in a study of CD8 T cells in ankylosing spondylitis. Preparation of TCR beta libraries was done by quantitative 5'-RACE with molecular barcodes. A single record per CDR3 protein comes from TCRdb applying MiXCR to the 5' RACE reads. The sample carries some 840,000 distinct CDR3 sequences, approximately 12% recorded once. In its sample, this clonotype was seen many times. Its antigen is as yet unknown. Overall study results and limits: Ankylosing spondylitis blood appeared to be characterized by a TCR beta motif of under 10 highly homologous variants. Matched ankylosing spondylitis synovial fluid reportedly showed significant enrichment of disease-linked clones.

The germline V and J ends were trimmed by 2 bases and 4 bases, with 8 bases remaining between them. Germline-derived CDR1 and CDR2 are MNHEY and SVGAGI. CDR3 length: 14 residues. The source is a male donor with ankylosing spondylitis. V gene TRBV6-5 combines with J gene TRBJ2-2, with D unclear. Specimen: blood, either unsorted or a sorted T cell fraction (not recorded which). The CDR3 bases are TGTGCCAGCAGTTACGAGGATTTCACCGGGGAGCTGTTTTTT. It codes for CASSYEDFTGELFF.